The sequence of this T cell receptor beta chain was determined in a study of blood T cell repertoires in COVID-19 (dated by TCRdb to the early 2020s). Study-wide context: Samples from collaborators originated in the United States, Italy and Spain and spanned both the acute and convalescent phases of COVID-19. Nearly every sample came with metadata listing a de-identified subject ID, COVID-19 status, age in years and sex. The prospective study material was composed of cDNA or gDNA derived from T cells, B-cell-depleted T cells, or PBMCs. The dataset comprised deeply sampled blood TCRbeta repertoires from subjects exposed to, actively infected with, or recovered from COVID-19. The samples were drawn from two sources: the first 160 participants of the ongoing ImmuneRACE study, and 1,000 to 1,500 subjects contributed by 6 global collaborators. Where available, HLA class I and class II types were obtained from metadata supplied by the sample provider rather than from assay-based typing. The repertoires were released in a freely available public database intended as a resource for research on the immune response to SARS-CoV-2.

TCRbeta CDR3 regions were amplified from genomic DNA using the immunoSEQ Assay, a bias-controlled multiplex PCR. The original methods were these. Nucleated cell counts per sample were estimated from amplification of reference gene primers within the assay. To quantify the absolute abundance of each unique TCRbeta CDR3 rearrangement, sequence reads were collapsed and filtered. For each sample, productive Simpson clonality was calculated as the square root of Simpson's diversity index across productive rearrangements. The table comes from immuneACCESS by way of TCRdb, which keeps in-frame sequences with V and J called. Part of the clones is missing from these tables; in studies checked, under half for an unresolved V gene and the rest for unknown reasons. The V and J calls and clone size are taken from that table; D and trimming were inferred from the DNA. This sample gives fewer than 500,000 clones in total; around nine tenths of them show up just once. The ten largest clones represent about 0.89% of the sample.

In the prospective study, participants were about 18 to 100 years old, resided in 25 or so geographic areas of the United States, and were enrolled through a virtual design. Cohort assignment in the prospective study relied on participant-reported clinical history from a screening survey and a study questionnaire. Each participant in the prospective study had whole blood, serum and a nasopharyngeal or oropharyngeal swab collected by mobile phlebotomists. Participants in the prospective study had the option to provide additional blood draws and questionnaires over an approximately 2-month period. Prospective study blood samples were shipped either frozen or at room temperature before DNA extraction. General conclusions and limits of the study: How much clinical and demographic metadata was included differed by source and by participant, and the metadata was provided uncurated.

In its sample, this clone was seen a few times. No antigen is known for it. No base quality information exists; no much larger clone differs at one position. Spanning cysteine to phenylalanine, the CDR3 consists of 12 amino acids. The kept DNA is CDR3 alone, 36 bases in frame from the first base. V is cut by 4 bases and J by 4 bases, and the space between the germline ends is 5 bases. The germline V gene sets CDR1 to SGHRS and CDR2 to YFSETQ. The source is a woman aged 25 to 39 with acute COVID-19. The rearrangement combines TRBV5-1 with TRBJ2-2; no confident D gene assignment can be made. Material: PBMCs or T cells enriched from blood (not recorded which). The CDR3 here reads CASSPLTGELFF. The bases are TGCGCCAGCAGCCCCCTCACCGGGGAGCTGTTTTTT.